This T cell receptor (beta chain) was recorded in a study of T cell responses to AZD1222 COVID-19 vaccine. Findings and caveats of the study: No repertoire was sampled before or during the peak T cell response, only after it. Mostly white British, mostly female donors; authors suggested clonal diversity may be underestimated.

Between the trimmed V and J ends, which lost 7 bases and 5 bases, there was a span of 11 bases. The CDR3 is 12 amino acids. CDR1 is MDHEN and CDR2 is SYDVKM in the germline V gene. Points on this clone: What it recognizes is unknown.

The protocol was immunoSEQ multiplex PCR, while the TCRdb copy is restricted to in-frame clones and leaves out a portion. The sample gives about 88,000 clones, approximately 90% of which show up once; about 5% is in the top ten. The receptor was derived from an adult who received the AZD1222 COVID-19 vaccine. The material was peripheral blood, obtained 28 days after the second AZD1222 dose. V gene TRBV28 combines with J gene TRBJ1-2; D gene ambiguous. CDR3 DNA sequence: TGTGCCAGCAACCCCGACGATTATGGCTACACCTTC. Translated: CASNPDDYGYTF.